This T cell receptor beta chain came from a study of sequential checkpoint blockade in melanoma. Libraries were prepared by immunoSEQ multiplex PCR; TCRdb keeps only in-frame clonotypes and omits some of them. The sample lists some 15,000 clones; 90% to 95% were seen once. Trimming removed 3 bases from V and 3 bases from J, with 12 bases in between. The germline CDR1 and CDR2 sequences are LNHDA and SQIVND (reference sequence). The CDR3 totals 14 residues. Described treatment: randomized to nivolumab then ipilimumab (arm A) or the reverse (arm B). This TCR came from a human donor with melanoma. This rearrangement joins TRBV19 to TRBJ2-7, with D uncertain. Specimen: CD8+ T cells sorted from blood (inferred from file names), collected from a patient given nivolumab and ipilimumab in sequence. The CDR3 is CASSISQIDYEQYF. CDR3 DNA: TGTGCCAGTAGTATTAGCCAGATCGACTACGAGCAGTACTTC. Variable domain in full (rest from reference TRBV19 and TRBJ2-7): DGGITQSPKYLFRKEGQNVTLSCEQNLNHDAMYWYRQDPGQGLRLIYYSQIVNDFQKGDIAEGYSVSREKKESFPLTVTSAQKNPTAFYLCASSISQIDYEQYFGPGTRLTVT.